Below are 18 T cell receptor beta chains sequenced from a single sample in a study of CD8+ T cells in alopecia areata. Treatment given: oral pan-JAK inhibitor, 5-10 mg twice daily. It was cDNA, reverse transcribed from extracted RNA, that served as the sequencing template. Method: immunoSEQ multiplex PCR; TCRdb's copy keeps in-frame clones and lacks some. The profile shows 60,000 to 85,000 clones, 29% of them singletons. The sequenced sample was CD8+ T cells sorted from blood, obtained at week 4, from a patient treated with tofacitinib. The receptors were gathered from a human donor with alopecia areata.

This clone has a handful of counts. This chain joins TRBV27 and TRBJ2-7; D is unresolved. The CDR3 sequence is 13 residues long. Germline V CDR1 and CDR2: MNHEY, SMNVEV (reference sequence). Between the trimmed V and J ends, which lost 6 bases and 2 bases, there was a span of 11 bases. For the CDR3, the DNA is TGTGCCAGCAGCCTCGCCTCGGCCTACGAGCAGTACTTC. Protein: CASSLASAYEQYF.

In its sample, this clone was seen a few times. The gene calls are TRBV29-1 and TRBJ2-1; 8 bases align to TRBD2. The CDR3 has 14 residues. V shed 6 bases, J shed 10 bases, and the junction held 14 bases outside the gene matches. The germline CDR1 and CDR2 sequences are SQVTM and ANQGSEA. CDR3 nucleotide sequence: TGCAGCGTGGGCACTAGCGGAGCCCCTTGGGAGCAGTTCTTC. Residues: CSVGTSGAPWEQFF.

The V call is TRBV4-1, the J call TRBJ2-7, with a weak D call TRBD1 (6 bases). V was trimmed by 3 bases and J by 0 bases, leaving 15 bases between them. Germline values: CDR1 MGHRA, CDR2 YSYEKL. The CDR3 sequence is 16 residues long. The CDR3 here is CASSHPATGSSYEQYF. CDR3 in DNA: TGCGCCAGCAGCCATCCCGCAACAGGGAGCTCCTACGAGCAGTACTTC.

This chain uses TRBV10-3 with TRBJ1-5; tentatively, D is TRBD1 (5 bases). The CDR3 is 14 amino acids. Deletions cut 3 bases from V and 7 bases from J, with 13 bases between. Germline loops: CDR1 ENHRY, CDR2 SYGVKD. The CDR3 DNA is TGTGCCATCAGTGAAAGGCAGGGTGGACAGCCCCAGCATTTT. Its protein product is CAISERQGGQPQHF.

This sequence joins TRBV29-1 and TRBJ2-7, with no clear D. This CDR3 is 11 amino acids long. Per the germline V gene, CDR1 is SQVTM and CDR2 is ANQGSEA. Trimming removed 3 bases at V and 1 base at J, with 4 bases between. CDR3 nucleotide sequence: TGCAGCGTTGAGGAATCCTACGAGCAGTACTTC. Residues: CSVEESYEQYF.

This chain joins TRBV29-1 and TRBJ2-5; no firm D call. This CDR3 spans 13 amino acids. Germline V gene sequence: CDR1 SQVTM, CDR2 ANQGSEA. Between the trimmed V and J ends, which lost 3 bases and 3 bases, there was a span of 11 bases. This chain's CDR3 is CSVDYGEEETQYF. The CDR3 DNA sequence: TGCAGCGTTGACTACGGTGAGGAAGAGACCCAGTACTTC.

Only a few counts were recorded for this clone. J is TRBJ2-6 and V is TRBV9, with TRBD1 matching over 9 bases. From germline, CDR1 is SGDLS and CDR2 YYNGEE. The CDR3 contains 17 residues. J was trimmed by 3 bases and V by 4 bases; bases with no gene match: 8. CDR3 DNA sequence: TGTGCCAGCAGCCTAATGGACAGGGGAGGTGGGGCCAACGTCCTGACTTTC. The encoded protein is CASSLMDRGGGANVLTF.

V usage is TRBV27 and J usage is TRBJ2-3; the D gene is possibly TRBD1 (6 bases). The CDR3 loop spans 15 amino acids. Trimming stripped 4 bases from V and 6 bases from J, with 17 bases between. From germline, CDR1 is MNHEY and CDR2 SMNVEV (reference sequence). In nucleotides, the CDR3 is TGTGCCAGCAGTTACACAACAGGGTCATCCGATACGCAGTATTTT. Amino acids: CASSYTTGSSDTQYF.

The chain recombines TRBV4-1 with TRBJ2-2; D gene unclear. Trimming left V 1 base short and J 3 bases short, with 9 bases between. CDR3 size: 15 residues. Per germline, CDR1 MGHRA and CDR2 YSYEKL. The chain's CDR3 is CASSQVYSDTGELFF. The CDR3 coding sequence is TGCGCCAGCAGCCAAGTTTACTCGGACACCGGGGAGCTGTTTTTT.

This clone was counted between two and nine times. V usage is TRBV2 and J usage is TRBJ2-7; 7 bases align to TRBD2. The CDR3 is 15 residues long. Trimming at V came to 2 bases and at J to 3 bases, leaving 7 bases not matched to a gene. CDR1 is SNHLY and CDR2 is FYNNEI in the germline V gene. The CDR3 here is CASSESLAELYEQYF. The DNA for the CDR3 is TGTGCCAGCAGTGAAAGCCTAGCGGAACTCTACGAGCAGTACTTC.

In this sample, this clone turned up once. This chain links TRBV5-6 with TRBJ2-7; TRBD2 aligns across 12 bases. The V gene's germline CDR1 is SGHDT and CDR2 YYEEEE. The CDR3 contains 17 residues. The junction had 10 bases not matched to a gene; V was cut back by 3 bases and J by 3 bases. The CDR3 reads CASSWGPTSGRGYEQYF. In DNA form, the CDR3 reads TGTGCCAGCAGCTGGGGCCCGACTAGCGGGAGAGGCTACGAGCAGTACTTC. The full variable domain, completed using reference TRBV5-6 and TRBJ2-7, is DAGVTQSPTHLIKTRGQQVTLRCSPKSGHDTVSWYQQALGQGPQFIFQYYEEEERQRGNFPDRFSGHQFPNYSSELNVNALLLGDSALYLCASSWGPTSGRGYEQYFGPGTRLTVT.

V is TRBV29-1 and J is TRBJ1-1, with D uncertain. CDR3 length: 11 amino acids. The ends were cut back, 7 bases at V and 3 bases at J, with 9 bases in the middle. The germline V gene encodes CDR1 SQVTM and CDR2 ANQGSEA. This chain's CDR3 is CSGARDTEAFF. CDR3 nucleotide sequence: TGCAGCGGGGCTAGGGACACTGAAGCTTTCTTT.

This chain links TRBV7-9 with TRBJ2-2, with 7 bases lining up with TRBD1. CDR3 length: 16 residues. Trimming cost V 4 bases and J 3 bases; bases outside gene matches: 8. Germline assignment: CDR1 SEHNR and CDR2 FQNEAQ (reference sequence). This CDR3 is CASSSTGTVHTGELFF. The CDR3 DNA is TGTGCCAGCAGCTCAACCGGGACAGTGCACACCGGGGAGCTGTTTTTT.

V gene TRBV4-1 combines with J gene TRBJ2-2; a possible D gene is TRBD2 (5 bases). V lost 3 bases and J 3 bases, leaving 17 bases between the germline ends. The germline V gene has CDR1 MGHRA and CDR2 YSYEKL. The CDR3 totals 17 residues. Written as DNA, the CDR3 is TGCGCCAGCAGCCAGGGTTCTCCGGGAAGTTACACCGGGGAGCTGTTTTTT. Protein product: CASSQGSPGSYTGELFF.

This rearrangement joins TRBV28 to TRBJ2-5, with TRBD2 matching over 7 bases. J lost 4 bases, V lost 6 bases, and 8 bases had no gene match. The CDR3 runs to 14 residues. Germline V gene sequence: CDR1 MDHEN, CDR2 SYDVKM. DNA for the CDR3: TGTGCCAGCAGCCCTCCCCAGCGGGGAGAGACCCAGTACTTC. This encodes CASSPPQRGETQYF.

The rearrangement joins TRBV5-6 to TRBJ2-7; TRBD2 matches 7 bases. The CDR3 has 13 residues. V gave up 4 bases and J gave up 1 base; unmatched junction bases: 2. CDR1 and CDR2 from the germline V gene are SGHDT and YYEEEE. The CDR3 bases are TGTGCCAGCAGCCCGGGACTATCCTACGAGCAGTACTTC. This gives the protein CASSPGLSYEQYF.

Only a few counts were recorded for this clone. This chain joins TRBV29-1 and TRBJ2-7, with 9 bases fitting TRBD1. Unmatched junction bases numbered 8, after V lost 6 bases and J lost 5 bases. The CDR3 contains 13 residues. Looked up from germline, CDR1 is SQVTM and CDR2 is ANQGSEA. In DNA form, the CDR3 reads TGCAGCGTCCAATCCGGGACAGGGAACGAGCAGTACTTC. Encoded protein: CSVQSGTGNEQYF.

The table lists this clone with many counts. This chain connects TRBV7-9 to TRBJ2-3; D perhaps matches TRBD1 (6 bases). The V gene's germline CDR1 is SEHNR and CDR2 FQNEAQ (reference sequence). V shed 8 bases and J shed 5 bases, with 17 bases lying between them. The CDR3 is 14 amino acids. CDR3 coding DNA: TGTGCCAGCGGGGGCGACGTTGAGAGAGATACGCAGTATTTT. It encodes CASGGDVERDTQYF.